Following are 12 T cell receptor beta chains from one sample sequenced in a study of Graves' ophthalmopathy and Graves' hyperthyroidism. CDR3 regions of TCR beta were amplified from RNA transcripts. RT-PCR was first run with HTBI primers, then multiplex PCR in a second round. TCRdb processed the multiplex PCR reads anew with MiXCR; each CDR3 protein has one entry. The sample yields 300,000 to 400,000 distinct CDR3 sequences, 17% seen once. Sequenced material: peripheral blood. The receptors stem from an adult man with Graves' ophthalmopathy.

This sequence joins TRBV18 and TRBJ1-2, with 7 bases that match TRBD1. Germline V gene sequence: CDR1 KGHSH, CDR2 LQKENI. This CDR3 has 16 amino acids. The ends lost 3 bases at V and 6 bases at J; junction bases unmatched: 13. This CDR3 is CASSPLELTGTNGYTF. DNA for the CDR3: TGTGCCAGCTCACCCTTGGAATTGACAGGGACGAATGGCTACACCTTC.

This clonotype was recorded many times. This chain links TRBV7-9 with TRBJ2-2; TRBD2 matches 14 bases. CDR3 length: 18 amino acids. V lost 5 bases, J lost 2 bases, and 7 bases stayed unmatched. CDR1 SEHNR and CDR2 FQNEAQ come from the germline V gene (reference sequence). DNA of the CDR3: TGTGCCAGCAGCCCGGTGACTAGCGGGAGGGGAAACACCGGGGAGCTGTTTTTT. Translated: CASSPVTSGRGNTGELFF.

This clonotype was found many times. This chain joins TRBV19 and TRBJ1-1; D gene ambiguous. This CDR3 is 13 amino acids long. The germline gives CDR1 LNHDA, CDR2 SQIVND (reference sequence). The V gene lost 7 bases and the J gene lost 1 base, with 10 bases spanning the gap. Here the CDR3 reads CASNAFRNTEAFF. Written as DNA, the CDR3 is TGTGCCAGTAATGCCTTTCGGAACACTGAAGCTTTCTTT.

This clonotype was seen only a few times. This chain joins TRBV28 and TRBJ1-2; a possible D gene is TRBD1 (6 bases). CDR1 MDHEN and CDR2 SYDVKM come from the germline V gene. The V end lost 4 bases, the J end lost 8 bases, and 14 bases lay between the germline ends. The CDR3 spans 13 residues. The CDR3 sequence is CASSYGTTRGYTF. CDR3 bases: TGTGCCAGCAGTTACGGGACAACGAGGGGCTACACCTTC.

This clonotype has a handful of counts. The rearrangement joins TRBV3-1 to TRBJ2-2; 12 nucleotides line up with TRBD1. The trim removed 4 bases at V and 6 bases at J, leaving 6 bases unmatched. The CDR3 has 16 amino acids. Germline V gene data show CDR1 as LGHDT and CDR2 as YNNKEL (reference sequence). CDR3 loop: CASSPTGQGASGELFF. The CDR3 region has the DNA TGTGCCAGCAGCCCCACGGGACAGGGGGCCTCCGGGGAGCTGTTTTTT.

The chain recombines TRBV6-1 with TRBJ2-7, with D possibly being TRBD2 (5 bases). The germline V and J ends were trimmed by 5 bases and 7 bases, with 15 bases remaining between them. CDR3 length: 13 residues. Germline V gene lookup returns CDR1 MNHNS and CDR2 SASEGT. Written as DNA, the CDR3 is TGTGCCAGCAGTCAGAGGGCTGCTTGGGAGCAGTACTTC. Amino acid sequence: CASSQRAAWEQYF.

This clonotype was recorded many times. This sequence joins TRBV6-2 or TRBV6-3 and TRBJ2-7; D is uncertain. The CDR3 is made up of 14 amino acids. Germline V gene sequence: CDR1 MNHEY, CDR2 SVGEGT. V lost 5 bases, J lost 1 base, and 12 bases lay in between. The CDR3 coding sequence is TGTGCCAGCAGTCGGCGATACGAGTCCTACGAGCAGTACTTC. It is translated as CASSRRYESYEQYF.

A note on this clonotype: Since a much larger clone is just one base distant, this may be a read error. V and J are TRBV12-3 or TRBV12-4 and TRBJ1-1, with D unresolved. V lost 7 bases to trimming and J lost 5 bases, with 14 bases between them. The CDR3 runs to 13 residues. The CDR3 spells CASNPRPGTEAFF. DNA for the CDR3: TGTGCCAGCAACCCCCGACCGGGAACTGAAGCTTTCTTT.

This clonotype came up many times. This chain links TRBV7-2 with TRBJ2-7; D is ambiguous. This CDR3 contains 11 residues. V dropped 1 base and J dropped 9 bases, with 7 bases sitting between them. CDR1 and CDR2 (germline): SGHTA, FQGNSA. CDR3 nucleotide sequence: TGTGCCAGCAGCTTAGGGTCCTTGCAGTACTTC. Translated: CASSLGSLQYF.

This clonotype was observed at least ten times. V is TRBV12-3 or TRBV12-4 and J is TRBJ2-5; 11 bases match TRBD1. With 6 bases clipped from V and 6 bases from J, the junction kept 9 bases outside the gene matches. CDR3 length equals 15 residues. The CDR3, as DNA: TGTGCCAGCAGGACGTTGGGACAGGGGGGAAAGACCCAGTACTTC. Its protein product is CASRTLGQGGKTQYF.

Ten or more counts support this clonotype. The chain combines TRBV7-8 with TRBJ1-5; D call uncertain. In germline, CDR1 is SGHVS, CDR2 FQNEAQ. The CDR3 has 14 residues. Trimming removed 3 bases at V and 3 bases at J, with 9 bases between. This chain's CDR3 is CASSLGRDNQPQHF. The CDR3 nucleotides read TGTGCCAGCAGCTTGGGGAGAGACAATCAGCCCCAGCATTTT.

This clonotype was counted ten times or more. The CDR3 region is CASTAASGYTF. The DNA of the CDR3 is TGTGCCAGCACGGCCGCGTCCGGCTACACCTTC. The chain has TRBV6-2 or TRBV6-3 and TRBJ1-2; no clear D. CDR1 is MNHEY, CDR2 SVGEGT, per germline. CDR3 length equals 11 residues. V lost 7 bases to trimming and J lost 8 bases, with 11 bases between them.